This TCR beta chain was obtained from a study of high-grade serous ovarian cancer treatment subgroups. Tumor samples were obtained before definitive surgery or chemotherapy. CDR1 and CDR2 from the germline V gene are ENHRY and SYGVKD. The CDR3 has 17 amino acids. The V and J ends lost 5 bases and 4 bases, in that order; junction bases with no gene match: 7. Assay used: immunoSEQ multiplex PCR; TCRdb lists only in-frame clones, some missing. The data show fewer than 6,500 clones, around 66% seen once. Sequenced sample: tumor tissue. The clonotype comes from a human donor with high-grade serous ovarian cancer. This rearrangement joins TRBV10-3 to TRBJ2-3; TRBD2 agrees at 15 bases. The CDR3 loop reads CAISLGLAGGVSDTQYF. CDR3 nucleotide sequence: TGTGCCATCAGTCTAGGACTAGCGGGAGGGGTTTCAGATACGCAGTATTTT.